This TCR beta chain was captured in a study of cytomegalovirus exposure and HLA in healthy donors (dated by TCRdb to between 2016 and 2019). Regarding the complete study: According to an earlier analysis of around 600 of the donors, about 179 million T cells yielded approximately 120 million unique TCR beta sequences and about 300 Gb of sequence data. An early release that covered 500 to 800 HLA-typed donors contained approximately 320 gigabases of sequencing data and 85 million to 100 million unique TCR sequences. Of the roughly 400 genotyped donors, 65% to 90% were placed in the genetic ancestry cluster associated with self-reported Caucasian donors. The study aimed to test whether cataloging public T cell receptors could reveal signatures of past pathogen exposure. The study profiled the T cell repertoires of hundreds of subjects by immunosequencing and related them to cytomegalovirus serostatus. Along with the approximately 700-subject first cohort, a separate validation cohort of about 110 different subjects was used. To predict cytomegalovirus infection status, the study combined high-throughput TCR immunosequencing, statistical association of individual TCRs with disease status, and machine learning. To study patterns of TCR occurrence, a later analysis re-analyzed previously published TCR beta repertoires from around 700 donors and added high-resolution HLA genotyping. Rather than drawing on any new phenotypic data, the later analysis identified candidate immune exposures from TCR beta sequences and the way those sequences occurred across donors. An earlier analysis of 587 of the donors applied high-throughput TCR beta sequencing to assess whether each TCR beta V gene segment acted as functional or pseudogenic. Donor age, sex, ethnicity and CMV serostatus were collected together with the repertoire data. In a later genetic analysis, genome-wide SNP genotypes for 398 of the 666 donors were used, and that subset was treated as a discovery cohort. Every discovery cohort repertoire had been produced on one sequencing platform. Both class I and class II loci were covered by HLA typing, at four-digit resolution. The number of donors typed differed by locus, with roughly 629-640 for A, B, C, DRB1 and DQB1, roughly 520 for DQA1, approximately 580 for DPA1, and around 450 for DPB1. Roughly five DR-DQ haplotypes were treated as single units for association and clustering because of strong linkage in the cohort. Among a few hundred genotyped donors of the cohort, an average of approximately 230,000 unique TCR beta nucleotide sequences were sequenced per donor, roughly a sixth of them non-productive.

Points on this clone: Its antigen remains unidentified.

The germline V gene yields MNHEY for CDR1 and SVGAGI for CDR2. The junction shows trimming of 6 bases on V and 8 bases on J, and the gene matches do not reach 9 bases of it. The CDR3 covers 14 residues, taking in both the cysteine and the phenylalanine. CDR3 DNA is the only sequence kept; it has 42 bases, read in frame from the first base. Study-wide findings and limitations: Most TCR sequences were seen in very few donors, while some public TCRs were found in many individuals. Strong co-occurrence of HLA alleles, especially DR and DQ, made assigning TCR associations to individual alleles difficult. In a later analysis, HLA-associated TCR beta chains showed more clonal expansion and lower generation probabilities than non-associated chains that were equally common. The classifier was reported to diagnose cytomegalovirus status with high specificity and sensitivity in both the original and validation cohorts. Several of the top co-occurrence clusters appeared to be linked to parvovirus B19, influenza, CMV and Epstein-Barr virus, according to a later analysis. The cohort was sequenced for TCR beta chains only, and without alpha or paired-chain data the features that could be detected were limited. Presence/absence analyses assumed roughly uniform sequencing depth across donors, an assumption that may not hold. A further reported finding was that TCR beta sequences accurately predicted the HLA-A and HLA-B alleles for most subjects in the first cohort. V-gene and J-gene trimming of TCR beta chains was associated with a missense DCLRE1C variant in a later genetic analysis, and the association was replicated in an independent cohort. According to a later analysis, TCR association rates differed among HLA loci, with DRB1 alleles showing the most associated TCRs and HLA-C alleles showing the fewest. According to the authors, the approach could potentially be generalized to other disease states and immunological phenotypes. The study listed approximately 150 TCR beta chains as associated with cytomegalovirus. In an earlier analysis of approximately 590 of the donors, most TCR beta V segments were observed in productive rearrangements about 87% or about 30% of the time, broadly matching IMGT annotations. A few of the identified cytomegalovirus-associated TCR beta chains were confirmed in vitro to be specific for cytomegalovirus antigens. According to a later genetic analysis, donors in an Asian-associated ancestry cluster had fewer N-insertions in productive TCRs than the roughly 700-donor mean. According to a later analysis, most CMV-associated TCR beta chains appeared to be HLA-restricted, and the HLA associations seemed to be driven largely by CMV exposure. CMV serostatus was the only immune exposure information available for the cohort. A cluster of highly shared sequence variants was judged likely to be a technical artifact of the sequencing pipeline. Some IMGT-functional V segments, including TRBV6-2 and TRBV6-3, could not be distinguished by the 87-base-pair reads and were therefore excluded. Specific HLA alleles were associated with 15,000 to 20,000 TCR beta sequences at a false discovery rate of 0.05 in a later analysis. HLA typing was unavailable for some donors at each locus, so association tests used only the typed subset. Seventeen rarely observed V segments, including chromosome 9 orphons, were excluded from the earlier analysis of approximately 500 of the donors because counts were too low. Correlated functional status among segregating V segments might reflect linkage disequilibrium, but an unknown experimental factor could not be ruled out.

The cohort was made up of about 610 healthy bone marrow donors. At the time of sampling, all cohort members were nominally healthy, though unrecorded immune exposures were likely present. The donor was CMV seropositive and belonged to the group of 250 to 300 seropositive cohort members. Each donor provided a peripheral blood sample, and peripheral blood mononuclear cells were used for TCR beta sequencing. Genomic DNA extraction from the blood cell samples was performed with the Qiagen DNeasy Blood Extraction Kit. Libraries were built with the immunoSEQ multiplex PCR assay. The multiplex PCR relied on a mix of 60 forward primers for TCR Vbeta segments and 13 reverse primers for TCR Jbeta segments. The CDR3 region of rearranged TCR beta genes was amplified from genomic DNA with a multiplex PCR assay. Amplified TCR beta libraries were sequenced as 87-base-pair reads on the Illumina HiSeq System. The original methods were these. Across the 700 or so repertoires, a later analysis counted 80 million or so unique TCR beta chains, roughly 11 million of which were shared by at least two donors. Raw reads were error-corrected and collapsed into unique sequences by a nearest-neighbor algorithm in which closely related sequences were merged to remove PCR and sequencing errors. Alignment of CDR3 sequences to IMGT reference sequences was used to assign V, D and J gene segments. Each retained sequence needed at least a six-nucleotide match to both a V gene segment and a J gene segment. Rearrangements were called productive when the CDR3 lacked stop codons and stayed in frame with V and J; all others were non-productive. CDR3 was defined by IMGT convention, running from the second conserved V-encoded cysteine to the conserved J-encoded phenylalanine. The earlier analysis of about 610 of the donors excluded sequences that lacked an unambiguous match to a single V gene segment. An earlier analysis of just under 600 of the donors called V segments functional above 56.7% productive rearrangements and segregating when the between-donor standard deviation exceeded 5%. A statistical classification framework was built to diagnose cytomegalovirus status from the catalog of TCR beta chain sequences. In a later analysis, TCR nucleotide sequences were compared against IMGT/GENE-DB human TR gene sequences so that V and J genes could be assigned. A later analysis assigned CDR3 sequences and most-parsimonious VDJ recombination scenarios with the TCRdist pipeline. In a later analysis, every TCR beta chain was defined by the combination of its CDR3 amino acid sequence and its V-gene family, and reads without a unique V-gene family were dropped. As a way to deal with suspected cross-contamination and a sequencing artifact, a later analysis dropped 450 to 600 nucleotide sequences that were highly shared and had low generation probability. In a later analysis, a clonal expansion index for each public chain was calculated from normalized within-repertoire ranks of inferred template counts. In a later analysis, generation probabilities were computed using a VDJ recombination model fitted to out-of-frame rearrangements, and the results were checked against IGoR. In a later analysis, hypergeometric tests were used to score TCR-TCR, TCR-HLA and TCR-CMV co-occurrence, with a repertoire-size bias correction applied to TCR pairs. False discovery rates were estimated in a later analysis by permuting HLA or CMV assignments 20 times. In a later analysis, co-occurring TCRs were grouped with DBSCAN, and TCRdist sequence similarity was added when clustering was performed within HLA-allele-positive subsets. Repertoires with fewer than 30,000 or more than 120,000 public chains, plus five repertoires with anomalous nucleotide sharing, were excluded from co-occurrence clustering. The clones in this table, taken by TCRdb from immuneACCESS, are in-frame only. Not every clone is retained; where verified, under half of the shortfall comes from an unresolved V gene, and the cause of the rest is unknown. That table supplies the V and J calls and clone size; D and trimming were determined from the DNA. The sample's table lists a count of some 130,000 clones. The ten largest clones take up approximately 1.7% of the sample.

The clonotype comes from a woman in her thirties or forties in good health and CMV-seropositive. The sample comprised PBMCs. The sequence links TRBV6-5 to TRBJ2-1; TRBD1 matches 8 bases in the middle. The CDR3 amino acid sequence is: CASSNPGTGYEQFF. The DNA sequence is TGTGCCAGCAGCAACCCCGGGACAGGATATGAGCAGTTCTTC.